The TCR beta chain described here comes from a study of cytomegalovirus exposure and HLA in healthy donors. Points from the study as a whole: TCR beta V- and J-gene trimming, according to a later analysis, was linked to a missense DCLRE1C variant. The study had only CMV serostatus as immune exposure information. About 87% or about 30% of the time was how often most TCR beta V segments were productive, according to an earlier analysis.

V was pared by 0 bases and J by 0 bases, with 8 bases between. Germline lookup yields CDR1 MRHNA and CDR2 SNTAGT. The CDR3 covers 16 residues. Both 60 Vbeta primers and 13 Jbeta primers went into the PCR. Some clones are missing from TCRdb's copy, which holds only in-frame ones; the method was immunoSEQ multiplex PCR. The profile shows some 180,000 clones, about 78% of them singletons. Regarding this clone: Its antigen is as yet unknown.

This chain joins TRBV6-4 and TRBJ2-2; D is unresolved. The clonotype originates from a woman aged 25 to 39 in good health and CMV-seronegative. Sequences were obtained from PBMCs. The CDR3 nucleotides are TGTGCCAGCAGTGACTCGAGTACAGCGAACACCGGGGAGCTGTTTTTT. As protein: CASSDSSTANTGELFF.